This TCR beta chain was captured in a study of shared clonotypes between healthy human individuals. Study at large: There were three CD4 naive, three CD4 memory, two CD8 naive and one CD8 memory plates per donor.

In the naive CD8 group, cells lacked CD45RO and were positively selected for CCR7, so terminally differentiated effector memory CD45RA+ cells were left out. Donors were healthy HIV-negative adults without recent acute infections or vaccinations. Per the original methods: ImmunoSEQ output lacked quality scores and full-length reads, limiting matched filtering. The table came from immunoSEQ multiplex PCR; TCRdb's copy has only in-frame clones and leaves some out. Clonal size and the V and J genes are those of that table, whereas D and trimming came from the DNA. The table records more than 600,000 clones, approximately 90% of them present only once. V dropped 2 bases and J dropped 2 bases, with 19 bases sitting between them. From germline, CDR1 is SEHNR and CDR2 FQNEAQ (reference sequence). The CDR3 is made up of 18 amino acids.

The sequence derives from a man younger than 45 in good health. This chain links TRBV7-9 with TRBJ1-3; the D gene is possibly TRBD1 (5 bases). Sequencing was done on a sample of naive CD8+ T cells sorted from blood. CDR3 in DNA: TGTGCCAGCAGCTTAATACTCGGACATGACTTCGCTGGAAACACCATATATTTT. Translating gives CASSLILGHDFAGNTIYF.